A selection of T cell receptor beta chains follows, all from one sample in a study of shared clonotypes between healthy human individuals. Libraries were prepared by immunoSEQ multiplex PCR; TCRdb keeps only in-frame clonotypes and omits some of them. The data contain about 1.1 million clones, 60% to 85% of them seen just once; the ten biggest clones take up 0.89%. Input material: memory CD4+ T cells from PBMCs. The receptor set was obtained from a man aged 18 to 30 in good health. Some clones in this sample may be carry-over from other donors' samples. The CDR3 runs from the conserved cysteine through the conserved F or W. The D gene is left open where the match is weak. Not every row has a clone size; where given, it reads once, few, many or a size class.

v_call	clone_size	d_call	j_call	cdr3_nt	cdr3_aa
TRBV27	-	-	TRBJ2-2	TGTGCCAGCAGTTTGTCCGGGCTCGGGGAGCTGTTTTTT	CASSLSGLGELFF
TRBV5-1	-	TRBD1	TRBJ1-1	TGCGCCAGCAGCCCCGGGACAGGAGGTCGGTCGAACACTGAAGCTTTCTTT	CASSPGTGGRSNTEAFF
TRBV2	once	-	TRBJ2-7	TGTGCCAGCAGCCGGGACGGGAGCTCCTACGAGCAGTACTTC	CASSRDGSSYEQYF
TRBV15	-	-	TRBJ1-1	TGTGCCACCAGCACTCCAGAGACGAACACTGAAGCTTTCTTT	CATSTPETNTEAFF
TRBV5-1	-	TRBD1	TRBJ2-5	TGCGCCAGCAGCCAAGACAGGGGAGTAGGGGAGACCCAGTACTTC	CASSQDRGVGETQYF
TRBV27	many	-	TRBJ2-7	TGTGCCAGCACCCCAGGGGGGACTTCCTACGAGCAGTACTTC	CASTPGGTSYEQYF
TRBV28	-	-	TRBJ2-6	TGTGCCAGCAGTTTGGGAGATCCCCGGGGGGCCAACGTCCTGACTTTC	CASSLGDPRGANVLTF
TRBV5-1	-	-	TRBJ1-1	TGCGCCAGCTTATCCGGAGCCCGGGGAAGCACTGAAGCTTTCTTT	CASLSGARGSTEAFF
TRBV6-6	-	-	TRBJ2-5	TGTGCCAGCAGTAAGATTGACGGGTGGGAGACCCAGTACTTC	CASSKIDGWETQYF
TRBV12-5	-	-	TRBJ2-1	TGTGCTAGTGCCTTGACTAGGGCCAATGAGCAGTTCTTC	CASALTRANEQFF
TRBV28	-	-	TRBJ1-1	TGTGCCAGCACTGACAGAAACACTGAAGCTTTCTTT	CASTDRNTEAFF
TRBV10-3	once	-	TRBJ1-1	TGTGCCATCAGTACACCTGGACTCCTGAACACTGAAGCTTTCTTT	CAISTPGLLNTEAFF
TRBV5-1	many	-	TRBJ2-5	TGCGCCAGCAGCAGTGCCGGGACCAGTCCAATCTACTTC	CASSSAGTSPIYF
TRBV19	few	TRBD2	TRBJ2-4	TGTGCCAGTAGTGACGGGACTAGCGGTTCCCGGGGGGCCAAAAACATTCAGTACTTC	CASSDGTSGSRGAKNIQYF
TRBV6-1	few	-	TRBJ2-7	TGTGCCAGCAGTGAAGATTACCAGGGAACCCGCGAGCAGTACTTC	CASSEDYQGTREQYF
TRBV6-1	-	TRBD2	TRBJ2-1	TGTGCCGGCAGTGGTCTCCGGACTAGCGGGAGGGCCAATGAGCAGTTCTTC	CAGSGLRTSGRANEQFF
TRBV7-9	-	TRBD2	TRBJ2-1	TGTGCCAGCCGCTTCCGGGACTACTCCTACAATGAGCAGTTCTTC	CASRFRDYSYNEQFF
TRBV19	-	TRBD1	TRBJ1-2	TGTGCCAGTAGTATCGTCGGGACAGGGGCCTATGGCTACACCTTC	CASSIVGTGAYGYTF
TRBV5-1	-	-	TRBJ2-1	TGCGCCAGCAGCTTTTTACCGGGAGACTACAATGAGCAGTTCTTC	CASSFLPGDYNEQFF
TRBV6-4	-	-	TRBJ1-1	TGTGCCAGCAGTGACCCGAAGGCTGTCTGGGGGAAAGCTTTCTTT	CASSDPKAVWGKAFF
TRBV5-1	-	-	TRBJ2-1	TGCGCCAGCATGCAAGGACAGTCGTATGGGAATGAGCAGTTCTTC	CASMQGQSYGNEQFF
TRBV4-1	-	-	TRBJ1-4	TGCGCCAGCAGCCAAGGTACAGCTGCAACTAATGAAAAACTGTTTTTT	CASSQGTAATNEKLFF
TRBV7-2	-	-	TRBJ1-2	TGTGCCAGCGTCCCATCCCCACGAGGTGGCTACACCTTC	CASVPSPRGGYTF
TRBV5-1	-	TRBD1	TRBJ2-7	TGCGCCAGCAGCTTGATCGAGACAGGGCTTAGATCCTACGAGCAGTACTTC	CASSLIETGLRSYEQYF
TRBV4-2	-	-	TRBJ2-3	TGTGCCAGCAGCCAAGACGGCACAGATACGCAGTATTTT	CASSQDGTDTQYF
TRBV6-7	-	-	TRBJ1-5	TGTGCCAGCCCGGGTCCAGCCGTATGCAATCAGCCCCAGCATTTT	CASPGPAVCNQPQHF
TRBV10-3	-	-	TRBJ2-5	TGTGCCATCAGTGAGTCGAACGAGCAAGAGACCCAGTACTTC	CAISESNEQETQYF
TRBV9	many	TRBD1	TRBJ2-4	TGTGCCAGCAGCGTAGCTACGGGACAGGGCCCAAACATTCAGTACTTC	CASSVATGQGPNIQYF
TRBV5-6	-	TRBD1	TRBJ2-7	TGTGCCAGCAGCAGAACGACAGGGTGGGAGCAGTACTTC	CASSRTTGWEQYF
TRBV7-9	once	TRBD1	TRBJ1-1	TGTGCCAGCAGTTTTATAACAGGGGGCGGCACTGAAGCTTTCTTT	CASSFITGGGTEAFF
TRBV5-4	-	-	TRBJ2-5	TGTGCCAGCAGCTTTTTACCGGGGTCCCAAGAGACCCAGTACTTC	CASSFLPGSQETQYF
TRBV6-6	-	TRBD2	TRBJ2-5	TGTGCCAGCAGTTTTACTAGCGGGGGGTTTGGGACCCAGTACTTC	CASSFTSGGFGTQYF
TRBV28	-	-	TRBJ1-2	TGTGCCAGCAGTCCCTTAACACAGGAGGTGAATGGCTACACCTTC	CASSPLTQEVNGYTF
TRBV7-9	-	TRBD2	TRBJ2-1	TGTGCCAGCAGCTTTAGACTAGCGGGAGGGCCAAGGAATGAGCAGTTCTTC	CASSFRLAGGPRNEQFF
TRBV5-6	-	-	TRBJ1-2	TGTGCCAGCAGCCCTTGGGACGCCGGACCGTATGGCTACACCTTC	CASSPWDAGPYGYTF
TRBV9	-	-	TRBJ1-3	TGTGCCAGCAGCGGTCAGGACAGTCGCTCTGGAAACACCATATATTTT	CASSGQDSRSGNTIYF
TRBV5-6	few	TRBD2	TRBJ2-3	TGTGCCAGCAGTTCAGGACTAGCGGGAGGACTTCCGGGGGATACGCAGTATTTT	CASSSGLAGGLPGDTQYF
TRBV5-1	-	TRBD1	TRBJ2-1	TGCGCCAGCAGCACCGGGACAGCCTACAATGAGCAGTTCTTC	CASSTGTAYNEQFF
TRBV18	-	-	TRBJ2-3	TGTGCCAGCTCACCCATCGATACGCAGTATTTT	CASSPIDTQYF
TRBV11-3	-	-	TRBJ2-1	TGTGCCAGCAGCTTAGGGGTAGGCGAGCAGTTCTTC	CASSLGVGEQFF
TRBV5-1	once	TRBD2	TRBJ2-7	TGCGCCAGCAGCTTGGCTAGCGGCTCCTACGAGCAGTACTTC	CASSLASGSYEQYF
TRBV9	once	-	TRBJ2-3	TGTGCCAGCAGCGTATCACAGACTACTTTTAGCACAGATACGCAGTATTTT	CASSVSQTTFSTDTQYF
TRBV28	-	-	TRBJ2-2	TGTGCCAGCACCATAGGGGGACCCGGGGAGCTGTTTTTT	CASTIGGPGELFF
TRBV11-1	once	-	TRBJ2-7	TGTGCCAGCAGCTTAGCCCCCTTTGACGAGCAGTACTTC	CASSLAPFDEQYF
TRBV4-1	-	-	TRBJ2-7	TGCGCCAGCAGGGGCATAGGGAGGAGCGAGCAGTACTTC	CASRGIGRSEQYF
TRBV6-1	-	-	TRBJ2-3	TGTGCCAGCAAAGGCGGCGCCACAGATACGCAGTATTTT	CASKGGATDTQYF
TRBV30	-	-	TRBJ2-2	TGTGCCTGGAGTCAGGGAAACACCGGGGAGCTGTTTTTT	CAWSQGNTGELFF
TRBV30	once	TRBD2	TRBJ2-1	TGTGCCTGGAGTAGGGGGACTAGCCTCTACAATGAGCAGTTCTTC	CAWSRGTSLYNEQFF
TRBV27	-	-	TRBJ1-3	TGTGCCAGCAGTCTTACGGCTTTCGCGGCGGGAAACACCATATATTTT	CASSLTAFAAGNTIYF
TRBV19	-	-	TRBJ1-2	TGTGCCAGTAGTCTCCAGGGACGGAATTATGGCTACACCTTC	CASSLQGRNYGYTF